This is a list of T cell receptor beta chains from one sample in a study of CD4 T cells in relation to SARS-CoV-2 and coronaviruses. The method was immunoSEQ multiplex PCR; TCRdb's version includes in-frame clones alone and lacks a portion of them. The sample includes approximately 50,000 clones, 92% of them seen just once. Sequencing used naive CD4+ T cells from PBMCs. These receptors all stem from an adult with COVID-19. Both conserved end residues are part of each CDR3. A D gene is named only where the DNA matches it firmly. Expanded clones get a size class; other rows say once, few or many, or leave the size out.

>TRBV4-1|TRBD2|TRBJ2-2|NA
TGCGCCAGCAGCCAGACTAGCGGGTACACCGGGGAGCTGTTTTTT
CASSQTSGYTGELFF
>TRBV7-2|NA|TRBJ2-1|NA
TGTGCCAGCAGCTTAGCCAGGGGCGATGAGCAGTTCTTC
CASSLARGDEQFF
>TRBV6-5|NA|TRBJ1-4|NA
TGTGCCAGCACGACAAGGGCGGGGGAAAAACTGTTTTTT
CASTTRAGEKLFF
>TRBV24-1|NA|TRBJ2-7|NA
TGTGCCACCAGCGGAAGTTTGGGGTACGAGCAGTACTTC
CATSGSLGYEQYF
>TRBV18|TRBD1|TRBJ2-5|NA
TGTGCCAGCTCACAGTCCGGGACAGGGTTGTTTGAGACCCAGTACTTC
CASSQSGTGLFETQYF
>TRBV5-1|TRBD2|TRBJ2-6|NA
TGCGCCAGCAGCTGGGGGGGGTCTGGGGCCAACGTCCTGACTTTC
CASSWGGSGANVLTF
>TRBV5-1|NA|TRBJ2-3|NA
TGCGCCAGCAGCTTGGAGGGCACTGCCACAGATACGCAGTATTTT
CASSLEGTATDTQYF
>TRBV7-2|NA|TRBJ2-1|NA
TGTGCCAGCAGCCCACGAGGTAGCGTAGGTAAAAATGAGCAGTTCTTC
CASSPRGSVGKNEQFF
>TRBV28|NA|TRBJ2-1|NA
TGTGCCAGCGGGGGAGGCCCGGGCAATGAGCAGTTCTTC
CASGGGPGNEQFF
>TRBV30|NA|TRBJ1-5|NA
TGTGCCTGGAGTGTATCTCGCAACCAGCCCCAGCATTTT
CAWSVSRNQPQHF
>TRBV20-1|NA|TRBJ2-5|few
TGCAGTGCCGAGGTTTCAGAGACCCAGTACTTC
CSAEVSETQYF
>TRBV3-1/TRBV3-2|TRBD1|TRBJ1-2|NA
TGTGCCAGCAGCTTCGAGAGCAGGGGGGACTATGGCTACACCTTC
CASSFESRGDYGYTF
>TRBV19|NA|TRBJ1-2|NA
TGTGCCAGTAGGACACCCGGGATTTATGGCTACACCTTC
CASRTPGIYGYTF
>TRBV4-3|NA|TRBJ1-2|NA
TGCGCCAGCAGCCATCCCGGGAAGAACTATGGCTACACCTTC
CASSHPGKNYGYTF
>TRBV28|NA|TRBJ2-3|NA
TGTGCCAGCAGTAAGAGCCCGGATACGCAGTATTTT
CASSKSPDTQYF
>TRBV6-5|NA|TRBJ1-3|NA
TGTGCCAGCACGTACGGGACCGGAAACACCATATATTTT
CASTYGTGNTIYF
>TRBV19|NA|TRBJ1-1|NA
TGTGCCAGTAGTACCGACAGAGACACTGAAGCTTTCTTT
CASSTDRDTEAFF
>TRBV2|TRBD2|TRBJ2-3|NA
TGTGCCAGCAACCTAGCGGGACTTAGTTCAGATACGCAGTATTTT
CASNLAGLSSDTQYF
>TRBV3-1/TRBV3-2|NA|TRBJ2-5|NA
TGTGCCAGCAGCCGCCGGAGGGGCGGAGAGACCCAGTACTTC
CASSRRRGGETQYF
>TRBV15|NA|TRBJ1-1|NA
TGTGCCACCAGCCACCGGACTCCAGGGGTTATGAGGGACACTGAAGCTTTCTTT
CATSHRTPGVMRDTEAFF
>TRBV27|TRBD1|TRBJ1-6|NA
TGTGCCAGCAGATTGGGACAGGGGATGAATTCACCCCTCCACTTT
CASRLGQGMNSPLHF
>TRBV19|NA|TRBJ1-2|NA
TGTGCCAGTACCGATCGCAGGGGCTACACCTTC
CASTDRRGYTF
>TRBV3-1/TRBV3-2|NA|TRBJ1-1|NA
TGTGCCAGCAGCAAAGAAGGGACTGAAGCTTTCTTT
CASSKEGTEAFF
>TRBV28|TRBD2|TRBJ2-1|NA
TGTGCCAGCAGTTTATATGGGCGGGAGGGCCACGATGAGCAGTTCTTC
CASSLYGREGHDEQFF
>TRBV4-1|TRBD1|TRBJ2-5|NA
TGCGCCAGCAGCCAGCCGGGACAGGGGGCTGGGTACTTC
CASSQPGQGAGYF
>TRBV18|TRBD1|TRBJ1-2|NA
TGTGCCAGCCCGTCCGGACAGGGGATGAGTTATGGCTACACCTTC
CASPSGQGMSYGYTF
>TRBV6-5|TRBD2|TRBJ2-7|NA
TGTGCCAGCAGTTACCCCGGGACTAGCGGGAGGGCGGAGCAGTACTTC
CASSYPGTSGRAEQYF
>TRBV10-1|NA|TRBJ2-3|NA
TGCGCCAGCAGCCCGGTAGCATCGGGTACGCAGTATTTT
CASSPVASGTQYF
>TRBV7-2|NA|TRBJ1-5|NA
TGTGCCAGCAGCTCCGCCGGGACAAACAATCAGCCCCAGCATTTT
CASSSAGTNNQPQHF
>TRBV25-1|TRBD1|TRBJ1-4|once
TGTGCCAGCAGCGAAGGACAGGGCAGCTTGGCAACTAATGAAAAACTGTTTTTT
CASSEGQGSLATNEKLFF
>TRBV5-1|TRBD1|TRBJ1-1|few
TGCGCCAGCAGCTTAACGAGACAGGGGCCACGGTACTTCTTT
CASSLTRQGPRYFF
>TRBV30|NA|TRBJ2-1|NA
TGTGCCTGGAGTGTTCGAGTAACCACCCATGAGCAGTTCTTC
CAWSVRVTTHEQFF
>TRBV7-2|NA|TRBJ2-7|NA
TGTGCCAGCAGCCTAGGCCCTAACTACGAGCAGTACTTC
CASSLGPNYEQYF
>TRBV11-3|TRBD2|TRBJ2-3|NA
TGTGCCAGCAGCCTCAGCGGGAGAGATACGCAGTATTTT
CASSLSGRDTQYF
>TRBV16|NA|TRBJ1-5|once
TGTGCCAGCCCCCAAGGGGTTCGTAGCAATCAGCCCCAGCATTTT
CASPQGVRSNQPQHF
>TRBV14|NA|TRBJ1-3|NA
TGTGCCAGCAGCCAAGATCGAGGACGGATCCTCTCTGGAAACACCATATATTTT
CASSQDRGRILSGNTIYF
>TRBV7-9|NA|TRBJ1-2|NA
TGTGCCAGCAGCTTATTAAGGGGATCTGGCTACACCTTC
CASSLLRGSGYTF
>TRBV5-1|TRBD2|TRBJ2-7|NA
TGCGCCAGCAGCGCCACTAGCGGGGCCTACGAGCAGTACTTC
CASSATSGAYEQYF
>TRBV30|TRBD1|TRBJ1-1|NA
TGTGCCTGGAGTAGGGACAGCATGAACACTGAAGCTTTCTTT
CAWSRDSMNTEAFF
>TRBV19|TRBD2|TRBJ2-3|NA
TGTGCCAGTAGGCGACTAGCGGGAGGCACAGATACGCAGTATTTT
CASRRLAGGTDTQYF
>TRBV5-1|NA|TRBJ1-2|NA
TGCGCCAGCAGCTTGGTTGCAAGCTCCTATGGCTACACCTTC
CASSLVASSYGYTF
>TRBV11-2|NA|TRBJ2-1|NA
TGTGCCAGCAGCACAAATTTGGGGTTCTCCTACAATGAGCAGTTCTTC
CASSTNLGFSYNEQFF
>TRBV5-5|NA|TRBJ2-5|once
TGTGCCAGCAGAGGTAAAGCGTACCAAGAGACCCAGTACTTC
CASRGKAYQETQYF
>TRBV5-4|NA|TRBJ1-5|NA
TGTGCCAGCAGCTCGGGGATAGGTAGCAATCAGCCCCAGCATTTT
CASSSGIGSNQPQHF
>TRBV19|TRBD2|TRBJ2-1|once
TGTGCCAGTAGACAAGCGGGAGAAGGGAAGTACGAGCAGTTCTTC
CASRQAGEGKYEQFF
>TRBV19|TRBD1|TRBJ1-5|once
TGTGCCAGTAGCCCTACACAGGGGGGCTCGCATCAGCCCCAGCATTTT
CASSPTQGGSHQPQHF